The clone carrying this TCR beta chain was detected ten times or more. The V and J ends lost 0 bases and 5 bases respectively, with 9 bases between them. This CDR3 region has 14 residues. Germline CDR1 LNHNV, CDR2 YYDKDF (reference sequence). The data originate from a study of T-cell reconstitution after alpha-beta-depleted transplantation in children. Unique molecular identifiers featured in how the TCRbeta library was prepared. MiXCR, run by TCRdb on the PCR reads, gives a single entry per CDR3 protein. Among around 410,000 distinct CDR3 sequences, about a tenth were seen once, and the ten largest hold roughly 5%.

This chain connects TRBV15 to TRBJ2-3; TRBD2 might be the D (5 bases). This sample comprised PBMCs from the stem cell graft donor, obtained from the stem cell graft. This receptor was obtained from a human donor who donated a stem cell graft to a child with acute myeloid leukemia. The CDR3 spells CATSRDRGVDTQYF. As DNA, the CDR3 is TGTGCCACCAGCAGAGATCGGGGTGTAGATACGCAGTATTTT.